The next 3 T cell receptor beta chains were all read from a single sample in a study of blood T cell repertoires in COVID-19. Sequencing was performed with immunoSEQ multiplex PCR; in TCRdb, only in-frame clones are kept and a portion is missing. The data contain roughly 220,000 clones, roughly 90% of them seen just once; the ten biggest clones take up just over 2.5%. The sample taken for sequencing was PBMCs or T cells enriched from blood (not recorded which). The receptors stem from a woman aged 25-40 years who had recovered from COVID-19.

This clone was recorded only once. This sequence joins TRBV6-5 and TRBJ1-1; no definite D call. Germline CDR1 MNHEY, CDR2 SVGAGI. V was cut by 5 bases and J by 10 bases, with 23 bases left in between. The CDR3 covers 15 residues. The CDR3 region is CASSPSLEGMVRAFF. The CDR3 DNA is TGTGCCAGCAGTCCCAGCTTAGAGGGAATGGTCCGAGCTTTCTTT.

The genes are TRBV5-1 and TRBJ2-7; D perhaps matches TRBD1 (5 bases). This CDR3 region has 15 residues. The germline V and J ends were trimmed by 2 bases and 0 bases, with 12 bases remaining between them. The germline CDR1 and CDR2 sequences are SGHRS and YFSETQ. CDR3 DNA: TGCGCCAGCAGCTTAAGCTACAGGAGCTCCTACGAGCAGTACTTC. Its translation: CASSLSYRSSYEQYF.

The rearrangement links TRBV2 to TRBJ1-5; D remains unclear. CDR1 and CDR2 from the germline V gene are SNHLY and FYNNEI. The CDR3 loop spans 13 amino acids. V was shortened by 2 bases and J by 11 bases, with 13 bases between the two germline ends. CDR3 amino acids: CASSERVLKSQHF. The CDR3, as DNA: TGTGCCAGCAGTGAACGGGTTCTCAAGTCCCAGCATTTT.